Listed here are 5 T cell receptor beta chains from one sample, sequenced in a study of response to subunit inactivated influenza vaccine. TCRdb reprocessed the RT-PCR reads via MiXCR and lists one record per CDR3 protein. Of under 550,000 distinct CDR3 sequences listed, roughly 7.6% are singletons. The material was PBMCs from blood, obtained around 2 years after vaccination. The source is a man aged 50 to 75 who received an inactivated influenza vaccine.

The table lists this clonotype with a few counts. This chain joins TRBV7-8 and TRBJ2-3, with D possibly being TRBD1 or TRBD2 (5 bases each). Per germline, CDR1 SGHVS and CDR2 FQNEAQ. Trimming shortened V by 3 bases and J by 4 bases, and 14 bases separated the two germline ends. CDR3 length equals 15 residues. The CDR3 is CASSFGGVRADTQYF. The CDR3 nucleotides read TGTGCCAGCAGCTTTGGGGGAGTTAGGGCAGATACGCAGTATTTT.

The rearrangement links TRBV28 to TRBJ2-7, with TRBD2 as a possible D gene (6 bases). Trimming took 7 bases from V and 2 from J, leaving 9 bases between them. Germline values: CDR1 MDHEN, CDR2 SYDVKM. The CDR3 length is 12 residues. Written as DNA, the CDR3 is TGTGCCAGCAAAGGAGGGGCCTACGAGCAGTACTTC. Protein: CASKGGAYEQYF.

The rearrangement uses TRBV29-1 and TRBJ2-1; the match to TRBD2 covers 8 bases. Trimming at V came to 5 bases and at J to 4 bases, leaving 4 bases not matched to a gene. CDR1 is SQVTM, CDR2 ANQGSEA, per germline. This CDR3 is built from 13 residues. The DNA for the CDR3 is TGCAGCGTTAGACTAGCGAGATACAATGAGCAGTTCTTC. Its protein product is CSVRLARYNEQFF.

This clonotype was observed at least ten times. The chain combines TRBV15 with TRBJ2-7; TRBD1 aligns across 8 bases. Germline V gene lookup returns CDR1 LNHNV and CDR2 YYDKDF (reference sequence). The CDR3 contains 13 residues. V gave up 3 bases and J gave up 5 bases; unmatched junction bases: 3. The CDR3: CATSSGTGDEQYF. In DNA form, the CDR3 reads TGTGCCACCAGCAGCGGGACAGGAGACGAGCAGTACTTC.

This chain uses TRBV5-1 with TRBJ2-1; D is possibly TRBD2 (5 bases). Germline lookup yields CDR1 SGHRS and CDR2 YFSETQ. The germline V and J ends were trimmed by 4 bases and 8 bases, with 16 bases remaining between them. The CDR3 has 14 residues. The CDR3 coding sequence is TGCGCCAGCAGCCCTAGCTTTGTGGAAGATGAGCAGTTCTTC. Amino acid sequence: CASSPSFVEDEQFF. The full variable domain, completed using reference TRBV5-1 and TRBJ2-1, is KAGVTQTPRYLIKTRGQQVTLSCSPISGHRSVSWYQQTPGQGLQFLFEYFSETQRNKGNFPGRFSGRQFSNSRSEMNVSTLELGDSALYLCASSPSFVEDEQFFGPGTRLTVL.